Below are 3 T cell receptor beta chains sequenced from a single sample in a study of T cell responses to AZD1222 COVID-19 vaccine. The data were produced by immunoSEQ multiplex PCR, yet TCRdb's version contains in-frame clones alone and is incomplete. This sample yields about 67,000 clones, of which about four fifths are seen a single time; about 6% belongs to the top ten. Sequenced here: peripheral blood, sampled 28 days after the second AZD1222 dose. These receptors all come from an adult who received the AZD1222 COVID-19 vaccine.

The genes are TRBV3-1 (or the pseudogene TRBV3-2) and TRBJ2-5; TRBD2 might be the D (5 bases). The CDR3 is 15 amino acids. V dropped 0 bases and J dropped 7 bases, with 15 bases sitting between them. The germline gives CDR1 LGHDT, CDR2 YNNKEL (reference sequence). The CDR3 sequence is CASSQDSASSGTQYF. The CDR3 DNA follows: TGTGCCAGCAGCCAAGATTCAGCTAGCTCCGGGACCCAGTACTTC.

The CDR3 DNA reads as TGTGCCAGCAGTGCGCTCCAGGGCACCGGGGAGCTGTTTTTT. It translates to CASSALQGTGELFF. The rearrangement links TRBV2 to TRBJ2-2; D might be TRBD1 (5 bases). V gave up 4 bases and J gave up 4 bases, with 10 bases separating them. The CDR3 is 14 residues long. The germline gives CDR1 SNHLY, CDR2 FYNNEI.

The V call is TRBV7-6, the J call TRBJ1-5; the match to TRBD1 covers 7 bases. CDR3 length: 16 amino acids. Germline values: CDR1 SGHVS, CDR2 FNYEAQ. V shed 1 base, J shed 3 bases, and the junction held 6 bases outside the gene matches. The CDR3 loop reads CASSLEIGGLNQPQHF. In DNA form, the CDR3 reads TGTGCCAGCAGCTTAGAAATAGGGGGCCTCAATCAGCCCCAGCATTTT.